This T cell receptor beta chain is from a study of immune heterogeneity within non-small cell lung tumors. The TCR beta CDR3 region was amplified by multiplex PCR employing 32 V and 13 J primers. Each CDR3 protein gets one entry after TCRdb re-called the multiplex PCR reads with MiXCR. The data contain about 20,000 distinct CDR3 sequences, 25% to 30% of them singletons. CDR1 and CDR2 from the germline V gene are SGDLS and YYNGEE. Trimming stripped 8 bases from V and 3 bases from J, with 19 bases between. This CDR3 comprises 15 residues. The authors used about 600 ng of bulk tumor genomic DNA per sample as template. Several far-apart biopsies were taken per primary tumor during surgery. Patients underwent curative surgery for non-small cell lung cancer (untreated and newly diagnosed).

This TCR derives from a man in his forties with non-small cell lung cancer. The chain combines TRBV9 with TRBJ2-3; possibly TRBD1 or TRBD2 for D (5 bases each). Material: lung tumor tissue. CDR3 protein: CASTRGGGRTDTQYF. CDR3 DNA sequence: TGTGCCAGTACCCGGGGTGGGGGTCGGACAGATACGCAGTATTTT.